The 8 T cell receptor beta chains presented below share a single source sample, sequenced in a study of Ad26.COV2.S vaccination and SARS-CoV-2 variants. Only in-frame clones appear in the TCRdb table, and some are missing; sequencing was by immunoSEQ multiplex PCR. The repertoire holds roughly 500,000 clones, with approximately 90% as singletons. Treatment of the sample: some 20 received Ad26.COV2.S at low or high dose, single or two shots; roughly 5 received placebo; per-sample allocation not given. At day 63 after the first vaccine or placebo injection, samples were drawn. This specimen consisted of peripheral blood, obtained in a trial of Ad26.COV2.S vaccine versus placebo. These receptors were collected from a person aged 18-60 years who received the Ad26.COV2.S COVID-19 vaccine or a placebo.

The chain employs TRBV5-4 and TRBJ2-5; D gene uncertain. The CDR3 is made up of 14 amino acids. Germline V gene data show CDR1 as SGHNT and CDR2 as YYREEE (reference sequence). V gave up 3 bases and J gave up 7 bases, with 16 bases separating them. The chain's CDR3 is CASSYGVTVGTQYF. CDR3 DNA: TGTGCCAGCAGCTATGGAGTAACGGTGGGGACCCAGTACTTC.

This chain connects TRBV19 to TRBJ1-3; no definite D call. With 5 bases removed from V and 3 bases from J, the gap between germline ends came to 5 bases. CDR1 is LNHDA, CDR2 SQIVND, per germline (reference sequence). This CDR3 comprises 12 residues. The CDR3 here is CASSGVGNTIYF. CDR3 DNA sequence: TGTGCCAGTAGTGGCGTTGGAAACACCATATATTTT.

The rearrangement joins TRBV6-1 to TRBJ2-7; 11 bases line up with TRBD1. V shed 4 bases, J shed 3 bases, and the junction held 8 bases outside the gene matches. The CDR3 totals 16 residues. CDR1 is MNHNS, CDR2 SASEGT, per germline. Here the CDR3 reads CASSGVLGTGGYEQYF. The CDR3 DNA reads TGTGCCAGCAGTGGGGTGTTGGGGACAGGGGGCTACGAGCAGTACTTC.

A remark on this clone: Other DNA sequences within the sample encode an identical CDR3. This sequence joins TRBV30 and TRBJ2-5; the D gene is possibly TRBD2 (6 bases). CDR3 length: 13 amino acids. Trimming took off 3 bases at V and 2 bases at J, with 10 bases between the two ends. In germline, CDR1 is GTSNPN, CDR2 SVGIG (reference sequence). CDR3 coding DNA: TGTGCCTGGAGCCGGGGACTTCAAGAGACCCAGTACTTC. Its translation is CAWSRGLQETQYF.

This chain joins TRBV28 and TRBJ2-5; maybe TRBD2 (6 bases). V lost 3 bases, J lost 4 bases, and 15 bases lay in between. Germline CDR1 is MDHEN and CDR2 is SYDVKM. The CDR3 runs to 15 residues. The CDR3 region is CASSFLTTGAETQYF. In nucleotides, the CDR3 is TGTGCCAGCAGTTTTTTAACAACGGGAGCAGAGACCCAGTACTTC.

V usage is TRBV9 and J usage is TRBJ2-5, with 8 bases aligning to TRBD1. Losses at the gene ends were 0 bases for V and 4 bases for J; bases not matched to a gene: 2. The CDR3 length is 14 residues. The germline CDR1 and CDR2 sequences are SGDLS and YYNGEE. The CDR3: CASSVGTGRETQYF. DNA of the CDR3: TGTGCCAGCAGCGTAGGGACAGGGAGAGAGACCCAGTACTTC.

J is TRBJ1-2 and V is TRBV28; D is undetermined. The ends were cut back, 6 bases at V and 5 bases at J, with 7 bases in the middle. In germline, CDR1 is MDHEN, CDR2 SYDVKM. This CDR3 spans 11 amino acids. This CDR3 reads CASSTEYGYTF. The CDR3 DNA reads TGTGCCAGCAGCACAGAGTATGGCTACACCTTC.

The chain has TRBV28 and TRBJ1-4; D may be TRBD1 (5 bases). V lost 6 bases, J lost 4 bases, and 12 bases lay in between. CDR3 length: 14 residues. The germline CDR1 and CDR2 sequences are MDHEN and SYDVKM. Here the CDR3 reads CASREQAINEKLFF. CDR3 coding DNA: TGTGCCAGCAGGGAACAGGCCATTAATGAAAAACTGTTTTTT.